What follows are 22 T cell receptor beta chains derived from one specimen sequenced in a study of CD8+ T cells in alopecia areata. Extraction of RNA preceded its reverse transcription into cDNA, which served as the sequencing template. Using immunoSEQ multiplex PCR, the repertoire was profiled, and TCRdb retains in-frame clones only, with some absent. The profile covers around 200,000 clones, with around 58% appearing a single time and roughly 12% taken by the ten largest. The treatment was: oral pan-JAK inhibitor, 5-10 mg twice daily. Sequencing used CD8+ T cells sorted from blood, obtained at week 24, from a patient treated with tofacitinib. Receptors were obtained from a human donor with alopecia areata.

The chain has TRBV19 and TRBJ1-2, with D unresolved. Trimming shortened V by 7 bases and J by 5 bases, and 14 bases separated the two germline ends. The CDR3 spans 13 residues. Germline assignment: CDR1 LNHDA and CDR2 SQIVND (reference sequence). The DNA for the CDR3 is TGTGCCAGTATGTCCCCTATCTTGTATGGCTACACCTTC. Its translation: CASMSPILYGYTF.

This clone was recorded a few times. This rearrangement joins TRBV4-1 to TRBJ1-1; no clear D. Germline CDR1 is MGHRA and CDR2 is YSYEKL. There are 15 residues in the CDR3. V was shortened by 1 base and J by 2 bases, with 11 bases between the two germline ends. The CDR3 sequence: CASSQGTPSNTEAFF. The DNA for the CDR3 is TGCGCCAGCAGCCAAGGCACCCCGAGTAACACTGAAGCTTTCTTT.

The gene calls are TRBV29-1 and TRBJ1-3, with 7 bases lining up with TRBD1. This CDR3 has 14 amino acids. CDR1 and CDR2 (germline): SQVTM, ANQGSEA. The trim removed 5 bases at V and 4 bases at J, leaving 8 bases unmatched. The CDR3 reads CSVNPTGEGNTIYF. In nucleotides, the CDR3 is TGCAGCGTTAACCCTACAGGGGAAGGAAACACCATATATTTT.

The chain carries TRBV9 and TRBJ1-6; D is unresolved. Germline V gene sequence: CDR1 SGDLS, CDR2 YYNGEE. V lost 4 bases and J lost 6, with 14 bases in between. The CDR3 is 15 amino acids. The CDR3 reads CASSSARGANSPLHF. CDR3 nucleotides: TGTGCCAGCAGCTCCGCCCGGGGTGCTAATTCACCCCTCCACTTT.

Only a few counts were recorded for this clone. The V and J genes are TRBV6-6 and TRBJ2-7; no firm D call. The CDR3 sequence is 13 residues long. Germline CDR1 MNHNY, CDR2 SVGAGI (reference sequence). Trimming removed 2 bases from V and 6 bases from J, with 11 bases in between. CDR3 nucleotide sequence: TGTGCCAGCAGTTACCATGGGTCCGGCGAGCAGTACTTC. It yields the protein CASSYHGSGEQYF.

The chain has TRBV4-1 and TRBJ2-1; tentative D call: TRBD1 (6 bases). This CDR3 has 16 amino acids. Germline assignment: CDR1 MGHRA and CDR2 YSYEKL. The V gene lost 5 bases and the J gene lost 0 bases, with 14 bases spanning the gap. The CDR3 is CASSSSDRSSYNEQFF. The CDR3 bases are TGCGCCAGCAGCAGTTCGGACAGAAGCTCCTACAATGAGCAGTTCTTC.

V and J are TRBV29-1 and TRBJ2-1; tentatively, D is TRBD2 (5 bases). This CDR3 has 15 residues. The V end lost 4 bases, the J end lost 8 bases, and 21 bases lay between the germline ends. Germline V gene sequence: CDR1 SQVTM, CDR2 ANQGSEA. CDR3 DNA sequence: TGCAGCGTTGCTCAGTCGATCCGGAGGATAGATGAGCAGTTCTTC. Residues: CSVAQSIRRIDEQFF.

This clone was detected only a few times. The chain carries TRBV30 and TRBJ2-7, with 10 nucleotides matching TRBD1. V lost 2 bases, J lost 5 bases, and 9 bases stayed unmatched. CDR1 GTSNPN and CDR2 SVGIG come from the germline V gene (reference sequence). The CDR3 has 15 residues. The CDR3 region is CAWSTGTGALDEQYF. CDR3 DNA: TGTGCCTGGAGTACCGGGACAGGGGCCTTGGACGAGCAGTACTTC.

The gene calls are TRBV7-2 and TRBJ2-2; D is undetermined. This CDR3 region has 18 residues. V dropped 1 base and J dropped 4 bases, with 19 bases sitting between them. Germline CDR1 SGHTA, CDR2 FQGNSA. The CDR3 here is CASSLVFLWARPTGELFF. The CDR3 DNA sequence: TGTGCCAGCAGCTTAGTTTTCCTTTGGGCAAGGCCCACCGGGGAGCTGTTTTTT.

V usage is TRBV4-1 and J usage is TRBJ2-7; tentative D call: TRBD2 (5 bases). Germline V gives CDR1 MGHRA, CDR2 YSYEKL. The CDR3 spans 13 residues. With 4 bases removed from V and 0 bases from J, the gap between germline ends came to 7 bases. The CDR3 sequence is CASSPGVSYEQYF. The CDR3, as DNA: TGCGCCAGCAGCCCCGGGGTCTCCTACGAGCAGTACTTC.

The gene calls are TRBV6-6 and TRBJ2-7; D tentatively fits TRBD1 or TRBD2 (5 bases each). The CDR3 runs to 14 residues. Germline-derived CDR1 and CDR2 are MNHNY and SVGAGI (reference sequence). V lost 7 bases and J lost 5, with 18 bases in between. CDR3 coding DNA: TGTGCCAGCAATCCCGGGACGATCGGGCACGAGCAGTACTTC. It translates to CASNPGTIGHEQYF.

This chain joins TRBV25-1 and TRBJ2-5, with TRBD1 identical over 8 bases. Germline V lookup: CDR1 MGHDK, CDR2 SYGVNS. The CDR3 consists of 12 residues. Trimming removed 8 bases from V and 5 bases from J; junction bases left unmatched: 4. CDR3 in amino acids: CASGQGRETQYF. In DNA, the CDR3 is TGTGCCAGCGGACAGGGTAGGGAGACCCAGTACTTC.

This chain connects TRBV7-9 to TRBJ1-2, with D maybe TRBD1 (5 bases). V lost 1 base, J lost 6 bases, and 9 bases lay in between. The CDR3 covers 13 residues. Germline lookup yields CDR1 SEHNR and CDR2 FQNEAQ (reference sequence). The CDR3 coding sequence is TGTGCCAGCAGCTTAGTCGTGGGGGATGGCTACACCTTC. Translation: CASSLVVGDGYTF.

This clone was seen a handful of times. J is TRBJ2-1 and V is TRBV4-1, with D possibly matching TRBD1 (5 bases). The CDR3 loop spans 16 amino acids. The germline V gene has CDR1 MGHRA and CDR2 YSYEKL. Trimming stripped 0 bases from V and 8 bases from J, with 17 bases between. In nucleotides, the CDR3 is TGCGCCAGCAGCCAAGAGTCCTGGGGCAGGGTCGATGAGCAGTTCTTC. Protein product: CASSQESWGRVDEQFF.

The CDR3 nucleotides read TGTGCCAGCAGTGAATTAGCGGGGAGATACTACGAGCAGTACTTC. Its protein product is CASSELAGRYYEQYF. The chain is built from TRBV2 and TRBJ2-7; TRBD2 aligns across 8 bases. The CDR3 spans 15 residues. Germline V gene data show CDR1 as SNHLY and CDR2 as FYNNEI. The ends lost 2 bases at V and 3 bases at J; junction bases unmatched: 6.

The gene calls are TRBV30 and TRBJ2-1; TRBD1 matches 9 bases. After removal of 1 base from V and 1 base from J, the junction contained 5 bases not matched to a gene. Germline CDR1 GTSNPN, CDR2 SVGIG (reference sequence). The CDR3 is 16 amino acids. The CDR3 region is CAWSDLGTGSYNEQFF. Here the CDR3 DNA reads TGTGCCTGGAGTGACCTAGGGACAGGGTCCTACAATGAGCAGTTCTTC.

This chain uses TRBV6-5 with TRBJ2-1; TRBD1 might be the D (5 bases). CDR3 size: 15 residues. V lost 6 bases and J lost 4, with 16 bases in between. Germline V gives CDR1 MNHEY, CDR2 SVGAGI. The CDR3 reads CASRSRESLYNEQFF. CDR3 coding DNA: TGTGCCAGCAGATCCAGGGAATCTCTTTACAATGAGCAGTTCTTC.

This clone was observed a handful of times. The rearrangement joins TRBV7-9 to TRBJ2-1; 10 positions match TRBD1. The CDR3 spans 16 residues. Losses at the gene ends were 0 bases for V and 5 bases for J; bases not matched to a gene: 4. From germline, CDR1 is SEHNR and CDR2 FQNEAQ (reference sequence). The CDR3 DNA is TGTGCCAGCAGCTTAGCCGGGACAGGGGCAAACAATGAGCAGTTCTTC. This gives the protein CASSLAGTGANNEQFF.

The chain carries TRBV7-9 and TRBJ2-1; 12 nucleotides agree with TRBD2. The CDR3 consists of 14 residues. Germline loops: CDR1 SEHNR, CDR2 FQNEAQ (reference sequence). Trimming at V came to 1 base and at J to 10 bases, leaving 2 bases not matched to a gene. CDR3 in amino acids: CASSLGLAGDEQFF. CDR3 sequence (DNA): TGTGCCAGCAGCTTAGGACTAGCGGGGGACGAGCAGTTCTTC.

Only a few counts were recorded for this clone. The chain couples TRBV2 to TRBJ2-3; D gene uncertain. This CDR3 has 14 amino acids. Germline values: CDR1 SNHLY, CDR2 FYNNEI. V lost 1 base to trimming and J lost 2 bases, with 7 bases between them. The CDR3 region has the DNA TGTGCCAGCAGTGAAGGGGCAGCCACAGATACGCAGTATTTT. The encoded protein is CASSEGAATDTQYF.

The count of this clone is one. The rearrangement joins TRBV7-8 to TRBJ1-5, with 7 bases identical to TRBD1. The CDR3 runs to 16 residues. V gave up 0 bases and J gave up 3 bases; unmatched junction bases: 5. Germline CDR1 reads SGHVS; CDR2 reads FQNEAQ. CDR3 amino acids: CASSLAAGGFNQPQHF. The CDR3 DNA follows: TGTGCCAGCAGCTTAGCGGCAGGGGGATTCAATCAGCCCCAGCATTTT.

The chain is built from TRBV7-3 and TRBJ2-3; 8 bases match TRBD1. The germline V gene encodes CDR1 SGHTA and CDR2 FQGTGA. V shed 3 bases and J 4 bases; nucleotides not matched to a gene: 0. CDR3 length: 13 residues. CDR3 DNA sequence: TGTGCCAGCAGCTTGACAGGGGCAGATACGCAGTATTTT. It yields the protein CASSLTGADTQYF.